The following is a T cell receptor (beta chain) sequence with its context. These data are taken from a study of blood T cell repertoires in COVID-19. Study summary: COVID-19 samples collected from the United States, Italy and Spain covered acute and convalescent phases. Sources were T cells, B-cell-depleted T cells, or PBMCs; the material itself was cDNA or gDNA.

During active infection, Seattle patients enrolled and were then monitored through disease. How the authors handled the data: From reference gene primer amplification, estimates of nucleated cell counts were derived. TCRdb's copy holds only in-frame clones and misses some; the assay was immunoSEQ multiplex PCR. V, J and clone size derive from that table, while D and trimming were established from the DNA sequence. There are under 200,000 clones in the sample; 70% to 90% occur only once, and 8% to 9% lies in the top ten. This receptor was taken from a woman aged 55-75 years with COVID-19, enrolled during active disease. The sample taken for sequencing was peripheral blood.

CDR3 protein: CASSLDLFAGELFF. The CDR3 bases are TGTGCCAGCAGCTTAGATCTCTTCGCCGGGGAGCTGTTTTTT. The chain employs TRBV11-2 and TRBJ2-2, with unresolved D. The CDR3 runs to 14 residues. Germline V gene lookup returns CDR1 SGHAT and CDR2 FQNNGV. V lost 0 bases and J lost 6, with 8 bases in between.